This T cell receptor beta chain was captured in a study of blood T cell repertoires in COVID-19. About the study: PBMCs, B-cell-depleted T cells, or T cells were the source of the cDNA or gDNA that made up the material.

Authors' processing steps: From reference gene primer amplification, estimates of nucleated cell counts were derived. This table comes from immunoSEQ multiplex PCR, and its TCRdb copy is limited to in-frame clones, with some not included. That table supplies the V and J calls and clone size; D and trimming were determined from the DNA. The sample yields roughly 190,000 clones, 60% to 85% seen once. This clone was detected once. This CDR3 contains 15 residues. V lost 1 base to trimming and J lost 3 bases, with 10 bases between them. Germline lookup yields CDR1 SNHLY and CDR2 FYNNEI. The sequence came from a woman aged 45-65 years with active or convalescent COVID-19. Sequenced sample: peripheral blood. The V call is TRBV2, the J call TRBJ1-5; D call uncertain. CDR3 DNA sequence: TGTGCCAGCAGTGAAGTGCTCACAAACAATCAGCCCCAGCATTTT. Translating gives CASSEVLTNNQPQHF.